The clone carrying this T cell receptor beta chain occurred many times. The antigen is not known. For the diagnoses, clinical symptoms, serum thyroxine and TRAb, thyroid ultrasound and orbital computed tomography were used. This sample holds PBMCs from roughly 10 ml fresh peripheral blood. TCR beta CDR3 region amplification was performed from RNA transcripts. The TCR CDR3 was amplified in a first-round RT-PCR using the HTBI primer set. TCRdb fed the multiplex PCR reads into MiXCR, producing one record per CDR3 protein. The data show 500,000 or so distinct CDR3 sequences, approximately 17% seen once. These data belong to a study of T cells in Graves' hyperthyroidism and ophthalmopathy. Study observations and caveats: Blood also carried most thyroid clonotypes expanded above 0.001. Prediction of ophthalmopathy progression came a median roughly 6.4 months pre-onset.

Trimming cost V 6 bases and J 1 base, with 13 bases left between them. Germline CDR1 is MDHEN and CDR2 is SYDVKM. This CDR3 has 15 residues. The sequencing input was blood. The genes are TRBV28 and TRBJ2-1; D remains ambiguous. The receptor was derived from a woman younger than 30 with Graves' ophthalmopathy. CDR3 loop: CASSLRPTSYNEQFF. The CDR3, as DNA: TGTGCCAGCAGCCTTAGGCCTACATCCTACAATGAGCAGTTCTTC.